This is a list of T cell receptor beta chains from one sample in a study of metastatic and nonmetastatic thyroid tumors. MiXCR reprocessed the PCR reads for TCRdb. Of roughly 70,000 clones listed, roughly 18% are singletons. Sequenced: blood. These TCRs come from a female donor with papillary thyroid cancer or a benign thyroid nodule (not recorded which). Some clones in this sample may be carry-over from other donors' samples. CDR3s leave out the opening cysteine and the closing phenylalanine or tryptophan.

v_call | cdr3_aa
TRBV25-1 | ASSEFWTGTDTQY
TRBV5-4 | ASSSGTSGALNTGELF
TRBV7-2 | ASSWGRGEQY
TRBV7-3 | ASSAGAGANVLT
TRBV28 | ASTSRGYEQY
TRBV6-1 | ASSPMGSGANVLT
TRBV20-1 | SARPGHTYEQY
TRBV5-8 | ASSLSAAGGSDTIY
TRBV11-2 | ASSFSGAQNTGELF
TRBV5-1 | ASSLTGEDTEAF
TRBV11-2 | ASSLSPGITEAF
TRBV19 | ASSIECRLGYT
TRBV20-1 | SARSRYGNSPLH
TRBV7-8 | ASSLGGLAETYNEQF
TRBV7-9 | ASSPTGGEETQY
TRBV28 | ASSSRQGRLEQY
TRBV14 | ASSLQTSGRQETQY
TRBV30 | AWSVEWGIAEKLF
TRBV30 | AWSVAGGYEQY
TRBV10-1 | ASSGKDYLSTDTQY
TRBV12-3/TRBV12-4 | ASSFGTAGELL
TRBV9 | ASSVARTGYT
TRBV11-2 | ASSLVGLAVSYEQY
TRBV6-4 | ASATGGQGRQEGSYEQY
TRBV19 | ASSPPPGSLTGELF
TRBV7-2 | ASSPEVGYEQY
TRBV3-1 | ASSQYTTGGADQPQH
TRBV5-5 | ASSLVGSGELF
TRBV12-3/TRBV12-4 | ASSPTGQTNYGYT
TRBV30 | AWSGLDSTYNEQF
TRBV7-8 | ASSSTLGVAGNNEQF
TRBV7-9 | ASSSQGDEQY
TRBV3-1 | ASSQKGEAF
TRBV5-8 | ASSLMSRPAQH
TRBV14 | ASSPRGRQETQY
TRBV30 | SWSVSGGNGYT
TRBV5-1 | ASSWTSGSSYEQY
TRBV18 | ASTPTASFYEQY
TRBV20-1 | SAFNWDRSNYGYT
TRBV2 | ASSGMDTEQH
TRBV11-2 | ASSLEPGPTYEQY
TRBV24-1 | ATSGALTYQETQY
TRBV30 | AWSLQHNSPLH
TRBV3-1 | ASSQGQGEGYT
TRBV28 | ASSLGTTLYEQY
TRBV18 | ASSPRTGNYGYT
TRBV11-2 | ASSGEVGLNTEAF
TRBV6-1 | ASTLGTGNTEAF
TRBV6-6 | ASSYSGGADGYT
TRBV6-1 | ASNVAGQGNEAF
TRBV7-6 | ASSLEQRGPYEQY
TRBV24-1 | ATSDLDTSGRALEQF
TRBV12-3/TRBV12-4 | ASSLVPAGPNEKLF
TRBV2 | ASSAEGASGNTIY
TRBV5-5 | ASSFLPAAGELF
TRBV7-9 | ASSPGPGGGEKLF
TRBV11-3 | ASSLLSYEQY
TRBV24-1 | ATSCDRIILAKNIQY
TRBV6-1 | ASNLSGGRTDTQY
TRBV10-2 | ASREGQGLAGEETQY